The 21 T cell receptor beta chains in this list originate from one sample, sequenced in a study of T cell changes during pregnancy in multiple sclerosis. Produced via immunoSEQ multiplex PCR; TCRdb's table is partial and in-frame only. This table has approximately 60,000 clones, approximately 91% appearing once. Source: peripheral blood, taken in the second trimester of pregnancy. The receptor set was obtained from a female donor with multiple sclerosis, enrolled in a pregnancy study.

The chain combines TRBV29-1 with TRBJ2-2, with 7 bases that match TRBD1. Germline V gene sequence: CDR1 SQVTM, CDR2 ANQGSEA. Losses at the gene ends were 5 bases for V and 1 base for J; bases not matched to a gene: 1. The CDR3 totals 13 residues. As DNA, the CDR3 is TGCAGCGTTAGGACAGGGAACACCGGGGAGCTGTTTTTT. It yields the protein CSVRTGNTGELFF.

This clone has just one count. V usage is TRBV5-1 and J usage is TRBJ2-3; TRBD1 agrees at 7 bases. V trimming: 0 bases; J trimming: 5 bases; junction bases outside the gene matches: 6. Germline V gene sequence: CDR1 SGHRS, CDR2 YFSETQ. CDR3 length: 15 amino acids. CDR3: CASSLGAGGGDTQYF. Here the CDR3 DNA reads TGCGCCAGCAGCTTGGGGGCAGGGGGTGGAGATACGCAGTATTTT.

J is TRBJ1-1 and V is TRBV10-3; D remains unclear. CDR3 length equals 14 residues. V shed 4 bases and J shed 1 base, with 10 bases lying between them. CDR1 is ENHRY and CDR2 is SYGVKD in the germline V gene. CDR3 protein: CAISGRRSNTEAFF. In DNA form, the CDR3 reads TGTGCCATCAGTGGGCGGAGGTCGAACACTGAAGCTTTCTTT.

V and J are TRBV30 and TRBJ2-7; 16 nucleotides align to TRBD2. The V gene end was trimmed by 3 bases and the J gene end by 7 bases; junction bases not matched to a gene: 6. Germline V CDR1 and CDR2: GTSNPN, SVGIG (reference sequence). This CDR3 has 15 residues. CDR3 sequence reads: CAWRPGLAGGKEQYF. Here the CDR3 DNA reads TGTGCCTGGAGGCCGGGACTAGCGGGGGGGAAGGAGCAGTACTTC.

V usage is TRBV11-2 and J usage is TRBJ2-3, with TRBD1 matching over 10 bases. Trimming took 1 base from V and 4 from J; bases not matched to a gene: 5. CDR3 size: 16 residues. Germline CDR1 reads SGHAT; CDR2 reads FQNNGV. This chain's CDR3 is CASSLGPGTGADTQYF. The DNA for the CDR3 is TGTGCCAGCAGCTTAGGGCCCGGGACAGGGGCAGATACGCAGTATTTT.

This rearrangement joins TRBV30 to TRBJ1-2, with D possibly matching TRBD1 (5 bases). CDR1 GTSNPN and CDR2 SVGIG come from the germline V gene (reference sequence). This CDR3 comprises 13 residues. V lost 7 bases and J lost 6, with 18 bases in between. The CDR3 loop reads CALQIQGADGYTF. The CDR3 bases are TGTGCCTTACAAATCCAGGGTGCCGATGGCTACACCTTC.

V is TRBV9 and J is TRBJ1-3, with 8 bases lining up with TRBD1. V dropped 3 bases and J dropped 0; count of bases not matched to a gene: 8. This CDR3 region has 17 residues. CDR1 SGDLS and CDR2 YYNGEE come from the germline V gene. This CDR3 reads CASSGRDRLLSGNTIYF. The CDR3 nucleotides read TGTGCCAGCAGCGGGAGGGACAGGCTCCTCTCTGGAAACACCATATATTTT.

The chain joins TRBV7-9 to TRBJ1-1; D gene unclear. The CDR3 runs to 14 residues. Trimming took off 1 base at V and 6 bases at J, with 12 bases between the two ends. Germline V gene data show CDR1 as SEHNR and CDR2 as FQNEAQ (reference sequence). The CDR3: CASSLEQVGPEAFF. The CDR3 DNA reads TGTGCCAGCAGCTTAGAGCAGGTTGGGCCTGAAGCTTTCTTT.

The rearrangement uses TRBV18 and TRBJ1-1; D unresolved. CDR1 and CDR2 (germline): KGHSH, LQKENI. V was pared by 2 bases and J by 0 bases, with 16 bases between. The CDR3 has 17 residues. CDR3 nucleotides: TGTGCCAGCTCACCAGTTCCCGGGGTGGCAGTGAACACTGAAGCTTTCTTT. Its translation is CASSPVPGVAVNTEAFF. Full variable domain (missing parts from reference TRBV18 and TRBJ1-1): NAGVMQNPRHLVRRRGQEARLRCSPMKGHSHVYWYRQLPEEGLKFMVYLQKENIIDESGMPKERFSAEFPKEGPSILRIQQVVRGDSAAYFCASSPVPGVAVNTEAFFGQGTRLTVV.

The genes are TRBV9 and TRBJ2-3, with D perhaps matching TRBD2 (5 bases). V was cut by 2 bases and J by 0 bases, with 13 bases left in between. The CDR3 loop spans 16 amino acids. Germline V gives CDR1 SGDLS, CDR2 YYNGEE. The CDR3 sequence: CASSVGLTGSTDTQYF. The CDR3 nucleotides read TGTGCCAGCAGCGTTGGACTCACGGGGAGCACAGATACGCAGTATTTT.

The chain has TRBV5-4 and TRBJ1-2; no clear D gene. The CDR3 is 15 residues long. Germline V CDR1 and CDR2: SGHNT, YYREEE (reference sequence). Between the trimmed V and J ends, which lost 0 bases and 3 bases, there was a span of 12 bases. CDR3 protein: CASSLGGGGYYGYTF. As DNA, the CDR3 is TGTGCCAGCAGCTTGGGCGGTGGCGGGTACTATGGCTACACCTTC.

This chain links TRBV18 with TRBJ1-1, with TRBD1 identical over 8 bases. This CDR3 has 14 residues. V shed 4 bases, J shed 4 bases, and the junction held 5 bases outside the gene matches. Per the germline V gene, CDR1 is KGHSH and CDR2 is LQKENI. CDR3 sequence (DNA): TGTGCCAGCTCACAGGGACAGGCGGGCACTGAAGCTTTCTTT. It is translated as CASSQGQAGTEAFF.

The V gene is TRBV4-1, the J gene TRBJ2-7, with TRBD1 identical over 9 bases. After removal of 3 bases from V and 6 bases from J, the junction contained 3 bases not matched to a gene. Germline loops: CDR1 MGHRA, CDR2 YSYEKL. The CDR3 length is 13 residues. The chain's CDR3 is CASSHRTGVEQYF. CDR3 sequence (DNA): TGCGCCAGCAGCCACCGGACAGGGGTCGAGCAGTACTTC.

The chain uses TRBV5-4 and TRBJ1-2; 8 bases line up with TRBD1. This CDR3 spans 13 amino acids. Germline CDR1 and CDR2: SGHNT and YYREEE (reference sequence). Trimming at V came to 2 bases and at J to 7 bases, leaving 4 bases not matched to a gene. Written as DNA, the CDR3 is TGTGCCAGCAGCTTACAGGGGGGGGCTGGCTACACCTTC. Amino acids: CASSLQGGAGYTF.

The chain couples TRBV9 to TRBJ2-1, with a weak D call TRBD2 (6 bases). V dropped 0 bases and J dropped 2 bases, with 9 bases sitting between them. The length of the CDR3 is 15 residues. CDR1 and CDR2 from the germline V gene are SGDLS and YYNGEE. In DNA form, the CDR3 reads TGTGCCAGCAGCGTAGCCCCGGGGGCCTACAATGAGCAGTTCTTC. This encodes CASSVAPGAYNEQFF.

This sequence joins TRBV28 and TRBJ1-6; 7 nucleotides line up with TRBD1. The junction had 8 bases not matched to a gene; V was cut back by 5 bases and J by 10 bases. The germline CDR1 and CDR2 sequences are MDHEN and SYDVKM. The length of the CDR3 is 14 residues. The CDR3 sequence: CASSPQGRYSPLHF. The CDR3 DNA reads TGTGCCAGCAGTCCACAGGGGAGATACTCACCCCTCCACTTT.

This chain connects TRBV30 to TRBJ1-1; D might be TRBD1 (6 bases). V lost 1 base and J 1 base, leaving 13 bases between the germline ends. Germline V CDR1 and CDR2: GTSNPN, SVGIG (reference sequence). This CDR3 spans 15 amino acids. The CDR3 is CAWSGPGHSNTEAFF. The CDR3 DNA reads TGTGCCTGGAGTGGGCCGGGACACTCGAACACTGAAGCTTTCTTT.

J is TRBJ2-7 and V is TRBV19, with 9 positions matching TRBD1. The CDR3 extends over 13 amino acids. V lost 9 bases to trimming and J lost 2 bases; unmatched junction nucleotides: 5. Germline V gene data show CDR1 as LNHDA and CDR2 as SQIVND (reference sequence). The CDR3 loop is CASRDRDAYEQYF. The CDR3 DNA reads TGTGCCAGCCGGGACAGGGACGCCTACGAGCAGTACTTC.

The chain joins TRBV29-1 to TRBJ2-5; TRBD1 aligns across 10 bases. CDR1 SQVTM and CDR2 ANQGSEA come from the germline V gene. J lost 4 bases, V lost 6 bases, and 5 bases had no gene match. This CDR3 is 13 amino acids long. The CDR3 loop reads CSVGTGAPETQYF. In DNA, the CDR3 is TGCAGCGTCGGGACAGGGGCCCCAGAGACCCAGTACTTC.

V gene TRBV7-8 combines with J gene TRBJ2-1; possibly TRBD1 for D (6 bases). This CDR3 spans 13 amino acids. The V and J ends lost 6 bases and 3 bases respectively, with 9 bases between them. CDR1 is SGHVS, CDR2 FQNEAQ, per germline. CDR3: CASRPGHYNEQFF. CDR3 bases: TGTGCCAGCAGACCGGGACACTACAATGAGCAGTTCTTC.

On this clone: Likely a read error: the CDR3 ends without its conserved phenylalanine or tryptophan. The DNA is left out, because the CDR3 cannot be placed on it with certainty; the CDR3 is given as TCRdb lists it. The V call is TRBV6-6, the J call TRBJ1-2; TRBD1 was called by the table and not checked on the DNA. Germline V lookup: CDR1 MNHNY, CDR2 SVGAGI (reference sequence). Termini included, the CDR3 measures 13 amino acids. The chain's CDR3 is CASSYSLGTGSLL.